Given below is one T cell receptor (beta chain) in context. The data belong to a study of blood T cell repertoires in COVID-19. The overall study: Samples representing acute and convalescent COVID-19 were sourced from the United States, Italy and Spain. Sample material is recorded as cDNA or gDNA derived from T cells, B-cell-depleted T cells, or PBMCs.

In the original processing: Quantification of nucleated cells was approximated via reference gene primer amplification. Only in-frame clones appear in the TCRdb table, and some are missing; sequencing was by immunoSEQ multiplex PCR. V and J calls and clone size are those listed in that table; D and trimming were worked out from the DNA. This table has around 190,000 clones, around 86% appearing once. From germline, CDR1 is LNHDA and CDR2 SQIVND (reference sequence). Trimming removed 5 bases at V and 4 bases at J, with 9 bases between. The CDR3 extends over 13 amino acids. The material sequenced was PBMCs or T cells enriched from blood (not recorded which). This TCR came from a man aged 35 to 55 with acute COVID-19. The chain has TRBV19 and TRBJ1-5; the D is unclear. The DNA of the CDR3 is TGTGCCAGTAGTTGGGCTCTGAATCAGCCCCAGCATTTT. Translating it yields CASSWALNQPQHF.